This T cell receptor beta chain emerged from a study of blood T cell repertoires in COVID-19. Study as a whole: Sources were T cells, B-cell-depleted T cells, or PBMCs; the material itself was cDNA or gDNA.

The CDR3 spans 15 residues. V trimming: 5 bases; J trimming: 2 bases; junction bases outside the gene matches: 4. Per the germline V gene, CDR1 is SGHVS and CDR2 is FNYEAQ. The study recruited people aged 18 to 89 years across approximately 23 US areas. This clone was seen more than once but under ten times. Sequencing used immunoSEQ multiplex PCR; TCRdb keeps in-frame clones, though not all of them. The repertoire holds approximately 150,000 clones, with 70% to 85% as singletons. This sequence joins TRBV7-6 and TRBJ2-3, with 10 bases that match TRBD2. Sample: PBMCs or T cells enriched from blood (not recorded which). The sequence came from a man aged 50-60 years who had recovered from COVID-19. The CDR3 loop reads CASSGSGGNTDTQYF. As DNA, the CDR3 is TGTGCCAGCAGCGGTAGCGGGGGGAACACAGATACGCAGTATTTT.